Sequencing of this TCR beta chain was carried out in a study of cytomegalovirus exposure and HLA in healthy donors (TCRdb year 2017). With regard to the full study: According to a later analysis, the roughly 130 validation repertoires were produced on the same platform as the roughly 700 repertoires of the first cohort. In addition to the first cohort of approximately 650 subjects, a separate validation cohort of 130 or so different subjects was used. The study combined high-throughput TCR immunosequencing, statistical association of individual TCRs with disease status, and machine learning to predict cytomegalovirus infection status. The study was designed to test whether signatures of past pathogen exposure could be identified by cataloging public T cell receptors. On the study overall, not on this receptor specifically: While some public TCRs were present in many individuals, most TCR sequences turned up only very rarely across donors. The study gave a list of roughly 150 TCR beta chains associated with cytomegalovirus. A few of the identified cytomegalovirus-associated TCR beta chains were confirmed in vitro to be specific for cytomegalovirus antigens. A later analysis had no HLA typing for the validation cohort, so co-occurrence there was scored across all 130 or so repertoires. Of the cluster scores, roughly 93% were above 0 in a later analysis, which found that TCRs clustered in the first cohort also tended to co-occur in the roughly 130 validation repertoires. Cytomegalovirus status was reported to be diagnosed by the classifier with high specificity and sensitivity in both the original and validation cohorts. The authors suggested that the approach could potentially be generalized to other disease states and immunological phenotypes.

The donors belonged to the validation cohort of around 110 subjects, which was separate from the approximately 700-subject first cohort. Libraries came from the immunoSEQ multiplex PCR assay. Concerning the study's data processing: A statistical classification framework was built to diagnose cytomegalovirus status from the catalog of TCR beta chain sequences. This is the immuneACCESS table as TCRdb keeps it, with only in-frame sequences that have V and J called. A part of the clones is gone; compared with another copy, unresolved V genes explain less than half, and the rest is unexplained. V and J calls and clone size follow that table, whereas D and trimming were derived from the DNA. The sample table lists about 200,000 clones, around four fifths of them with a count of one. The ten most abundant clones make up 5.5% to 6.5% of the sample. Relative to germline, V is missing 4 bases and J is missing 7 bases, with 9 bases of the junction outside any gene match. The cysteine opens and the phenylalanine closes a CDR3 of 15 amino acids. The DNA shown is the 45-base CDR3, in frame from base 1. CDR1 and CDR2 are read off the germline V gene as SGHDN and FVKESK.

This clone was seen more than once but under ten times. Its antigen is unknown. No base quality values were provided; no much bigger clone lies one nucleotide off. Sequenced input: PBMCs. The sequence was collected from a woman between 18 and 29 years old in good health and CMV-seronegative. Recombination linked TRBV14 to TRBJ1-2, with 10 bases matching TRBD1. For the CDR3, the sequence is CASSPWDRGRSGYTF. The DNA sequence follows: TGTGCCAGCAGCCCGTGGGACAGGGGTCGGAGTGGCTACACCTTC.